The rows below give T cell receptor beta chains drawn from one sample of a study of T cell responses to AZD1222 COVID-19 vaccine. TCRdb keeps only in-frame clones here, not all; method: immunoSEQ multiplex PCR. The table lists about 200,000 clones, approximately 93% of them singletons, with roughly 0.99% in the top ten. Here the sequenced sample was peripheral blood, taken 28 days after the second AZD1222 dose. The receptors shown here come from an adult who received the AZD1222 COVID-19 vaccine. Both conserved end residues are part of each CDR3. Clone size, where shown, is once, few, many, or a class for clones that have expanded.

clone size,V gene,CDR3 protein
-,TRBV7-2,CASSLRTSGSTAELFF
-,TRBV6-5,CASSYRGGAYNEQFF
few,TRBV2,CASIQGATEAFF
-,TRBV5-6,CASSRPGLPYNEQFF
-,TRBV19,CASSIMGGPEAFF
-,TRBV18,CASSHGATNEKLFF
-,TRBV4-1,CASSRQTGVGGGYTF
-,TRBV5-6,CASSLPWGASYEQYF
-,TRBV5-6,CASSLVGTGRNEQFF
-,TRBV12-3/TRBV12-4,CASTLGTGELFF
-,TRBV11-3,CASTDTGKNTEAFF
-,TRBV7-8,CASTPGLTNTGELFF
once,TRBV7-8,CASREGGALETQYF
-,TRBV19,CASSSGRLYDTGELFF
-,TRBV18,CASSPSGTSAFF
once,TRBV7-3,CASSLFGQGQDNEQFF
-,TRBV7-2,CASSFGVHQETQYF
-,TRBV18,CASSLLTGDSTEAFF
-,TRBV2,CASSRTSGGALDEQFF
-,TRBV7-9,CASGTSGGETQYF